The 26 T cell receptor beta chains below all came from one sample that was sequenced in a study of OX40 agonist ivuxolimab in advanced cancers. Only in-frame clones appear in the TCRdb table, and some are missing; sequencing was by immunoSEQ multiplex PCR. Of 69,000 or so clones in the sample, 82% are singletons; the top ten hold about 5%. The sample consisted of CD4+ or CD8+ T cells sorted from blood, taken in a trial of the OX40 agonist ivuxolimab. These receptors were collected from an adult with an advanced solid tumor such as melanoma, head and neck, liver or kidney cancer.

The chain couples TRBV6-4 to TRBJ1-2; 12 bases line up with TRBD1. CDR3 size: 15 residues. Trimming cost V 4 bases and J 8 bases; bases outside gene matches: 8. Germline-derived CDR1 and CDR2 are MRHNA and SNTAGT. The CDR3 DNA reads TGTGCCAGCAGTGTTTGGGGACAGGGGGCCCGGGGCTACACCTTC. This translates into CASSVWGQGARGYTF.

This clone occurred once. This chain links TRBV28 with TRBJ1-1, with D tentatively TRBD1 (5 bases). This CDR3 region has 15 residues. The germline CDR1 and CDR2 sequences are MDHEN and SYDVKM. V shed 4 bases and J shed 7 bases, with 19 bases lying between them. CDR3 sequence (DNA): TGTGCCAGCAGTTCCACGGGACGGGGTGGTGATGAAGCTTTCTTT. This translates into CASSSTGRGGDEAFF. Drawing the rest from reference TRBV28 and TRBJ1-1, the complete variable domain is DVKVTQSSRYLVKRTGEKVFLECVQDMDHENMFWYRQDPGLGLRLIYFSYDVKMKEKGDIPEGYSVSREKKERFSLILESASTNQTSMYLCASSSTGRGGDEAFFGQGTRLTVV.

In this sample, this clone is medium-sized. The CDR3 sequence is CASSFPKTTENEQYF. Written as DNA, the CDR3 is TGTGCCAGCAGCTTCCCGAAGACCACAGAGAACGAGCAGTACTTC. J is TRBJ2-7 and V is TRBV7-9; D uncertain. The CDR3 extends over 15 amino acids. Per germline, CDR1 SEHNR and CDR2 FQNEAQ (reference sequence). V was shortened by 3 bases and J by 5 bases, with 17 bases between the two germline ends.

In its sample, this clone was seen a few times. The chain couples TRBV19 to TRBJ1-2; D uncertain. This CDR3 has 14 amino acids. V lost 1 base to trimming and J lost 2 bases, with 8 bases between them. Germline values: CDR1 LNHDA, CDR2 SQIVND (reference sequence). The CDR3 loop is CASSIVGGNYGYTF. The CDR3, as DNA: TGTGCCAGTAGTATAGTGGGCGGAAACTATGGCTACACCTTC.

This clone was counted between two and nine times. This chain links TRBV19 with TRBJ2-2; D call uncertain. The CDR3 consists of 14 residues. Germline V lookup: CDR1 LNHDA, CDR2 SQIVND (reference sequence). V was shortened by 6 bases and J by 6 bases, with 14 bases between the two germline ends. DNA of the CDR3: TGTGCCAGTAGCCCCATCGCTGGGGCCGGGGAGCTGTTTTTT. Amino acids: CASSPIAGAGELFF.

V and J are TRBV23-1 and TRBJ2-2; 11 bases line up with TRBD2. TRBV23-1 is classed as an ORF, of uncertain function. The CDR3 runs to 17 residues. V shed 2 bases, J shed 0 bases, and the junction held 2 bases outside the gene matches. The CDR3 protein is CASSQTSGGPNTGELFF. CDR3 nucleotide sequence: TGCGCCAGCAGTCAAACTAGCGGGGGACCGAACACCGGGGAGCTGTTTTTT.

V usage is TRBV6-6 and J usage is TRBJ1-6, with D hard to call. Trimming shortened V by 2 bases and J by 6 bases, and 11 bases separated the two germline ends. Germline CDR1 MNHNY, CDR2 SVGAGI (reference sequence). The CDR3 is made up of 15 amino acids. In nucleotides, the CDR3 is TGTGCCAGCAGTTACATGTCGGGTTCTAATTCACCCCTCCACTTT. As protein: CASSYMSGSNSPLHF.

The chain couples TRBV18 to TRBJ2-4; 11 bases line up with TRBD2. Germline-derived CDR1 and CDR2 are KGHSH and LQKENI. The CDR3 consists of 19 residues. With V trimmed by 1 base and J by 2 bases, 10 bases remained unmatched. The CDR3 DNA sequence: TGTGCCAGCTCACCACTAGGAGGGCTAGCGGGAGGTCCCAAAAACATTCAGTACTTC. This codes for CASSPLGGLAGGPKNIQYF.

This clone has a single count. The rearrangement links TRBV10-3 to TRBJ2-1; D not resolved. The V gene's germline CDR1 is ENHRY and CDR2 SYGVKD. CDR3 size: 15 residues. Trimming removed 6 bases at V and 0 bases at J, with 12 bases between. The DNA for the CDR3 is TGTGCCATCAGCAGTGACCCAGCCTCCTACAATGAGCAGTTCTTC. It translates to CAISSDPASYNEQFF.

The chain couples TRBV4-1 to TRBJ1-2; tentative D call: TRBD1 (5 bases). The CDR3 has 15 residues. Between the trimmed V and J ends, which lost 1 base and 4 bases, there was a span of 13 bases. Germline loops: CDR1 MGHRA, CDR2 YSYEKL. The CDR3 loop reads CASSQGQLNIYGYTF. The CDR3 DNA sequence: TGCGCCAGCAGCCAAGGACAGCTTAACATCTATGGCTACACCTTC.

The V call is TRBV29-1, the J call TRBJ2-7; D unresolved. V was shortened by 5 bases and J by 0 bases, with 14 bases between the two germline ends. Germline V gene data show CDR1 as SQVTM and CDR2 as ANQGSEA. The CDR3 is 14 amino acids. The CDR3 protein is CSVRTHEFSYEQYF. Written as DNA, the CDR3 is TGCAGCGTTCGCACACATGAGTTCTCCTACGAGCAGTACTTC.

This chain joins TRBV5-4 and TRBJ2-5; D possibly corresponds to TRBD2 (6 bases). CDR3 length equals 14 residues. The germline CDR1 and CDR2 sequences are SGHNT and YYREEE (reference sequence). V was trimmed by 4 bases and J by 5 bases, leaving 15 bases between them. Here the CDR3 DNA reads TGTGCCAGCAGCCTCCCTGGAGGGAGGGAGACCCAGTACTTC. Protein: CASSLPGGRETQYF.

The chain uses TRBV18 and TRBJ2-3; 10 bases are shared with TRBD2. Trimming cost V 5 bases and J 5 bases; bases outside gene matches: 7. From germline, CDR1 is KGHSH and CDR2 LQKENI. CDR3 length: 15 residues. CDR3 in amino acids: CASSNLAGAKDTQYF. CDR3 sequence (DNA): TGTGCCAGCTCAAACCTAGCGGGGGCCAAAGATACGCAGTATTTT.

The chain employs TRBV11-1 and TRBJ2-7; 12 bases map to TRBD2. Looked up from germline, CDR1 is SGHAT and CDR2 is FQDESV (reference sequence). The CDR3 contains 16 residues. With V trimmed by 5 bases and J by 2 bases, 7 bases remained unmatched. The CDR3 is CASSPGTSGHTYEQYF. The CDR3 nucleotides read TGTGCCAGCAGCCCCGGGACTAGCGGGCATACCTACGAGCAGTACTTC.

This sequence joins TRBV7-3 and TRBJ2-1, with 7 bases aligning to TRBD2. Germline V gene lookup returns CDR1 SGHTA and CDR2 FQGTGA. Germline trimming cut 3 bases from V and 5 bases from J; bases unmatched to any gene: 7. The CDR3 loop spans 15 amino acids. CDR3 amino acids: CASSLTGTIDNEQFF. The CDR3 nucleotides read TGTGCCAGCAGCTTGACCGGGACTATCGACAATGAGCAGTTCTTC.

The chain recombines TRBV19 with TRBJ2-6; D call uncertain. The CDR3 is 13 amino acids. Germline V lookup: CDR1 LNHDA, CDR2 SQIVND (reference sequence). The V end was cut by 7 bases, the J end by 2 bases, with 6 bases between. For the CDR3, the DNA is TGTGCCAGTACTAGGACTGGGGCCAACGTCCTGACTTTC. It is translated as CASTRTGANVLTF.

The genes are TRBV5-4 and TRBJ2-7; 9 nucleotides align to TRBD2. V was clipped by 2 bases and J by 6 bases; unmatched bases: 9. Germline V gene data show CDR1 as SGHNT and CDR2 as YYREEE (reference sequence). CDR3 length: 15 residues. As DNA, the CDR3 is TGTGCCAGCAGCTTTAGCGGGAGATCTAACTCCGAGCAGTACTTC. This gives the protein CASSFSGRSNSEQYF.

V gene TRBV4-1 combines with J gene TRBJ2-1; 7 positions agree with TRBD1. The germline gives CDR1 MGHRA, CDR2 YSYEKL. The CDR3 has 14 amino acids. J was trimmed by 3 bases and V by 4 bases; bases with no gene match: 3. The CDR3 loop is CASSRDRDYNEQFF. Written as DNA, the CDR3 is TGCGCCAGCAGCCGAGACAGGGACTACAATGAGCAGTTCTTC.

The chain employs TRBV11-1 and TRBJ2-1, with TRBD2 as a possible D gene (6 bases). Between the trimmed V and J ends, which lost 3 bases and 1 base, there was a span of 7 bases. CDR1 is SGHAT and CDR2 is FQDESV in the germline V gene (reference sequence). The CDR3 length is 14 residues. The CDR3 sequence: CASSFGLSYNEQFF. The CDR3 nucleotides read TGTGCCAGCAGCTTCGGACTATCCTACAATGAGCAGTTCTTC.

This clone has just one count. CDR3: CASSEGASGTPAQYF. In DNA, the CDR3 is TGTGCCAGCAGTGAAGGGGCTAGCGGGACTCCGGCCCAGTACTTC. This chain links TRBV2 with TRBJ2-5, with 9 bases identical to TRBD2. Germline loops: CDR1 SNHLY, CDR2 FYNNEI. V shed 1 base and J 9 bases; nucleotides not matched to a gene: 9. This CDR3 has 15 amino acids.

The chain has TRBV4-2 and TRBJ1-1, with 7 bases identical to TRBD1. The CDR3 has 15 amino acids. Trimming took 1 base from V and 6 from J; bases not matched to a gene: 8. CDR1 is LGHNA, CDR2 YNFKEQ, per germline. The CDR3 DNA follows: TGTGCCAGCAGCCAAGGCCACCTGGGACAGCCTGAAGCTTTCTTT. This encodes CASSQGHLGQPEAFF.

This clone appeared once. The chain is built from TRBV11-1 and TRBJ2-2; D remains ambiguous. The CDR3 consists of 14 residues. Germline CDR1 reads SGHAT; CDR2 reads FQDESV (reference sequence). Trimming shortened V by 3 bases and J by 3 bases, and 8 bases separated the two germline ends. As DNA, the CDR3 is TGTGCCAGCAGCTTTTTACAGCACACCGGGGAGCTGTTTTTT. This encodes CASSFLQHTGELFF.

The chain recombines TRBV25-1 with TRBJ1-2; D not certain. The germline CDR1 and CDR2 sequences are MGHDK and SYGVNS. The V end lost 6 bases, the J end lost 4 bases, and 6 bases lay between the germline ends. The CDR3 consists of 11 residues. Here the CDR3 DNA reads TGTGCCAGCAGCGGGTCCTATGGCTACACCTTC. This sequence encodes CASSGSYGYTF.

This chain uses TRBV6-1 with TRBJ2-7; 11 bases line up with TRBD1. Germline V gene sequence: CDR1 MNHNS, CDR2 SASEGT. This CDR3 is 14 amino acids long. V shed 7 bases and J 3 bases; nucleotides not matched to a gene: 5. The CDR3 DNA reads TGTGCCAGCATTAGGACAGGGGGCAGCTACGAGCAGTACTTC. Amino acids: CASIRTGGSYEQYF.

V is TRBV25-1 and J is TRBJ1-2; tentative D call: TRBD1 (6 bases). V shed 7 bases and J shed 4 bases, with 16 bases lying between them. Germline V CDR1 and CDR2: MGHDK, SYGVNS. The CDR3 has 14 residues. CDR3 DNA sequence: TGTGCCAGCAATCACGGGGGCGGGGGCTATGGCTACACCTTC. Protein product: CASNHGGGGYGYTF.

The chain links TRBV5-1 to TRBJ1-1; the match to TRBD1 covers 8 bases. V lost 0 bases to trimming and J lost 2 bases; unmatched junction nucleotides: 3. The CDR3 is 15 residues long. Germline lookup yields CDR1 SGHRS and CDR2 YFSETQ. This chain's CDR3 is CASSLVGQGNTEAFF. CDR3 in DNA: TGCGCCAGCAGCTTGGTCGGACAGGGAAACACTGAAGCTTTCTTT.